Below are 21 T cell receptor beta chains sequenced from a single sample in a study of graft-versus-host responses after intestinal transplantation. The protocol was immunoSEQ multiplex PCR, while the TCRdb copy is restricted to in-frame clones and leaves out a portion. This sample has around 37,000 clones; under 85% occur once, and the top ten carry roughly 3.6%. The sequences come from PBMCs, collected about 1,000 days after transplant. The receptors shown here come from a human patient who received an intestinal transplant, so some T cells may come from the graft donor.

V gene TRBV30 combines with J gene TRBJ2-3, with D possibly TRBD2 on 7 matching bases. The CDR3 length is 17 residues. Germline values: CDR1 GTSNPN, CDR2 SVGIG (reference sequence). The germline V and J ends were trimmed by 4 bases and 1 base, with 21 bases remaining between them. CDR3: CAWTQGKWSGGTDTQYF. The CDR3 coding sequence is TGTGCCTGGACCCAGGGGAAATGGAGCGGGGGCACAGATACGCAGTATTTT.

The chain joins TRBV5-6 to TRBJ2-1; the match to TRBD1 covers 12 bases. Germline V gives CDR1 SGHDT, CDR2 YYEEEE. The CDR3 is 16 residues long. V shed 4 bases, J shed 6 bases, and the junction held 8 bases outside the gene matches. The CDR3 sequence is CASSAPGQGASNEQFF. In DNA form, the CDR3 reads TGTGCCAGCAGCGCTCCGGGACAGGGGGCCTCCAATGAGCAGTTCTTC. The complete variable domain, with remaining parts taken from reference TRBV5-6 and TRBJ2-1, reads DAGVTQSPTHLIKTRGQQVTLRCSPKSGHDTVSWYQQALGQGPQFIFQYYEEEERQRGNFPDRFSGHQFPNYSSELNVNALLLGDSALYLCASSAPGQGASNEQFFGPGTRLTVL.

The V gene is TRBV9, the J gene TRBJ1-3, with D hard to call. The CDR3 length is 18 residues. Germline-derived CDR1 and CDR2 are SGDLS and YYNGEE. The germline V and J ends were trimmed by 0 bases and 0 bases, with 16 bases remaining between them. This CDR3 is CASSVEGSSAHSGNTIYF. The CDR3 DNA reads as TGTGCCAGCAGCGTAGAGGGCAGTTCAGCTCACTCTGGAAACACCATATATTTT.

This chain uses TRBV27 with TRBJ2-7, with TRBD2 as a possible D gene (5 bases). The germline CDR1 and CDR2 sequences are MNHEY and SMNVEV (reference sequence). V lost 5 bases and J 2 bases, leaving 16 bases between the germline ends. The length of the CDR3 is 15 residues. The CDR3 here is CASSLQRGWAYEQYF. Here the CDR3 DNA reads TGTGCCAGCAGTCTCCAACGAGGGTGGGCCTACGAGCAGTACTTC.

The chain has TRBV19 and TRBJ2-3; 7 nucleotides line up with TRBD2. The V segment lost 4 bases and the J segment 6 bases; nucleotides outside the gene matches: 7. The CDR3 has 14 amino acids. Per the germline V gene, CDR1 is LNHDA and CDR2 is SQIVND (reference sequence). CDR3 sequence (DNA): TGTGCCAGTAGTAGCGGGAGTAAAAAGGATACGCAGTATTTT. Its translation: CASSSGSKKDTQYF.

This chain connects TRBV4-2 to TRBJ2-2; D call uncertain. Deletions cut 1 base from V and 3 bases from J, with 12 bases between. The CDR3 sequence is 16 residues long. The V gene's germline CDR1 is LGHNA and CDR2 YNFKEQ. This CDR3 reads CASSQVASVYTGELFF. CDR3 in DNA: TGTGCCAGCAGCCAAGTGGCTAGTGTGTACACCGGGGAGCTGTTTTTT.

J is TRBJ1-1 and V is TRBV5-4, with D tentatively TRBD1 (5 bases). The ends were cut back, 0 bases at V and 1 base at J, with 10 bases in the middle. Germline CDR1 is SGHNT and CDR2 is YYREEE (reference sequence). The length of the CDR3 is 15 residues. The CDR3 protein is CASSLAPGGNTEAFF. DNA for the CDR3: TGTGCCAGCAGCTTGGCCCCGGGGGGGAACACTGAAGCTTTCTTT.

The chain joins TRBV5-4 to TRBJ1-2, with TRBD1 as a possible D gene (5 bases). V was shortened by 1 base and J by 2 bases, with 12 bases between the two germline ends. CDR1 and CDR2 (germline): SGHNT, YYREEE (reference sequence). The CDR3 consists of 15 residues. The CDR3 reads CASSLLSGTNYGYTF. DNA for the CDR3: TGTGCCAGCAGCTTGCTATCCGGGACGAACTATGGCTACACCTTC.

This chain uses TRBV12-2 with TRBJ1-5; TRBD1 is the table's D call, not checked against the DNA. TRBV12-2 constitutes a pseudogene. The CDR3 contains 12 residues. As DNA, the CDR3 is TGTGCAAGTCGCACAGGGGATCAGCCCCAGCATTTT. It is translated as CASRTGDQPQHF.

The V and J genes are TRBV9 and TRBJ1-4; D might be TRBD1 (5 bases). V lost 5 bases, J lost 7 bases, and 15 bases lay in between. Looked up from germline, CDR1 is SGDLS and CDR2 is YYNGEE. The CDR3 length is 14 residues. The CDR3 spells CASSGGVNGEKLFF. In DNA, the CDR3 is TGTGCCAGCAGTGGGGGAGTAAACGGTGAAAAACTGTTTTTT.

The chain joins TRBV7-9 to TRBJ2-3, with TRBD2 matching 9 bases. The CDR3 runs 15 residues. The V and J ends lost 4 bases and 7 bases, in that order; junction bases with no gene match: 9. Per the germline V gene, CDR1 is SEHNR and CDR2 is FQNEAQ (reference sequence). The CDR3 loop reads CASSSGAGGPHTQYF. CDR3 DNA sequence: TGTGCCAGCAGCTCTGGGGCGGGGGGGCCGCATACGCAGTATTTT.

The chain couples TRBV6-1 to TRBJ2-2; D uncertain. V was pared by 8 bases and J by 3 bases, with 13 bases between. The CDR3 extends over 14 amino acids. CDR1 and CDR2 (germline): MNHNS, SASEGT. The CDR3 region is CASQAPRDTGELFF. The CDR3 DNA is TGTGCCAGCCAGGCCCCCCGAGACACCGGGGAGCTGTTTTTT.

In its sample, this clone was seen a few times. CDR3 nucleotide sequence: TGTGCCAGTAGTATTCCGAGGGGTGCAATGAACACTGAAGCTTTCTTT. This encodes CASSIPRGAMNTEAFF. The J gene is TRBJ1-1, the V gene TRBV19; D is perhaps TRBD1 (5 bases). This CDR3 comprises 16 residues. The V gene's germline CDR1 is LNHDA and CDR2 SQIVND (reference sequence). V lost 3 bases to trimming and J lost 0 bases, with 14 bases between them. Supplemented by reference TRBV19 and TRBJ1-1, the full variable domain reads DGGITQSPKYLFRKEGQNVTLSCEQNLNHDAMYWYRQDPGQGLRLIYYSQIVNDFQKGDIAEGYSVSREKKESFPLTVTSAQKNPTAFYLCASSIPRGAMNTEAFFGQGTRLTVV.

V gene TRBV11-3 combines with J gene TRBJ2-3, with D unresolved. V lost 4 bases, J lost 8 bases, and 10 bases lay in between. Germline V gene data show CDR1 as SGHNT and CDR2 as YENEEA. The CDR3 is 12 residues long. The CDR3 region has the DNA TGTGCCAGCAGCTCATCACCGACTACGCAGTATTTT. Amino acid sequence: CASSSSPTTQYF.

Points on this clone: At one end the junction does not follow the germline gene, possibly because of a read error. The chain joins TRBV9 to TRBJ2-3; tentative D call: TRBD1 (6 bases). This CDR3 comprises 14 residues. Germline V gives CDR1 SGDLS, CDR2 YYNGEE. The CDR3 here is CASSLDSSTDTRYF. DNA of the CDR3: TGTGCCAGCAGCCTGGACAGTAGCACAGATACGCGGTATTTT.

This chain uses TRBV30 with TRBJ2-3; weak D call: TRBD1 (6 bases). The CDR3 sequence is 14 residues long. V lost 1 base and J 7 bases, leaving 15 bases between the germline ends. The germline V gene encodes CDR1 GTSNPN and CDR2 SVGIG (reference sequence). The CDR3 DNA is TGTGCCTGGAGTGGGGGGCCGGGTGGTTATACGCAGTATTTT. Translated: CAWSGGPGGYTQYF.

The V and J genes are TRBV6-1 and TRBJ2-7, with D possibly TRBD2 on 6 matching bases. The CDR3 extends over 16 amino acids. Between the trimmed V and J ends, which lost 2 bases and 6 bases, there was a span of 20 bases. The germline gives CDR1 MNHNS, CDR2 SASEGT. The CDR3 loop is CASSEISTGLEGEQYF. DNA for the CDR3: TGTGCCAGCAGTGAAATATCCACGGGGTTGGAGGGCGAGCAGTACTTC.

The V and J genes are TRBV2 and TRBJ2-7; D is unclear. The ends were cut back, 3 bases at V and 3 bases at J, with 15 bases in the middle. Germline CDR1 is SNHLY and CDR2 is FYNNEI. This CDR3 contains 15 residues. The CDR3 coding sequence is TGTGCCAGCAGTGACGTCTCCATCCGTGACTACGAGCAGTACTTC. It is translated as CASSDVSIRDYEQYF.

The rearrangement uses TRBV6-1 and TRBJ1-5, with D possibly TRBD1 on 5 matching bases. The germline V gene has CDR1 MNHNS and CDR2 SASEGT. The V and J ends lost 7 bases and 3 bases respectively, with 10 bases between them. The CDR3 has 13 residues. The CDR3 sequence: CASNGDSNQPQHF. DNA for the CDR3: TGTGCCAGCAATGGGGACTCCAATCAGCCCCAGCATTTT.

This clone was detected once. This sequence joins TRBV30 and TRBJ2-7; perhaps TRBD2 as D (6 bases). Germline CDR1 is GTSNPN and CDR2 is SVGIG (reference sequence). This CDR3 spans 14 amino acids. V was clipped by 0 bases and J by 4 bases, with 13 bases between them. The CDR3 DNA reads as TGTGCCTGGAGTGTAATGCGACTAGAATACGAGCAGTACTTC. It is translated as CAWSVMRLEYEQYF.

The V gene is TRBV19, the J gene TRBJ1-3; D is unresolved. The V end lost 1 base, the J end lost 2 bases, and 6 bases lay between the germline ends. Germline CDR1 and CDR2: LNHDA and SQIVND (reference sequence). The CDR3 is 14 residues long. The CDR3 DNA follows: TGTGCCAGTAGTATAGCGACGCCTGGAAACACCATATATTTT. Its protein is CASSIATPGNTIYF.